This entry is about one T cell receptor beta chain. The data derive from a study of blood T cell repertoires in COVID-19. Study overall: Collection of acute and convalescent COVID-19 samples took place in the United States, Italy and Spain. PBMCs, B-cell-depleted T cells, or T cells were the source of the cDNA or gDNA that made up the material.

The authors' processing: Nucleated cell number was recorded as an estimate derived from reference gene primer amplification. Using immunoSEQ multiplex PCR, the repertoire was profiled, and TCRdb retains in-frame clones only, with some absent. D and trimming come from the DNA, and the V and J calls and clone size come from that table. The sample carries about 99,000 clones, around 90% recorded once. CDR1 MNHNY and CDR2 SVGAGI come from the germline V gene (reference sequence). The CDR3 consists of 15 residues. The V and J ends lost 4 bases and 5 bases respectively, with 17 bases between them. This rearrangement joins TRBV6-6 to TRBJ1-1, with D tentatively TRBD1 (6 bases). The TCR was taken from a man aged 45-65 years in a cohort sampled during active COVID-19. Source material: peripheral blood. The CDR3: CASSSPDRIGTEAFF. CDR3 DNA: TGTGCCAGCAGTTCCCCCGACAGGATAGGGACTGAAGCTTTCTTT.